A selection of T cell receptor beta chains follows, all from one sample in a study of blood T cell repertoires in COVID-19. The protocol was immunoSEQ multiplex PCR, while the TCRdb copy is restricted to in-frame clones and leaves out a portion. The sample lists 88,000 or so clones, around 88% occurring once. Source material: PBMCs or T cells enriched from blood (not recorded which). The origin of the receptors is a woman in her forties or fifties with acute COVID-19. Each CDR3 is given with its conserved first and last residue. A D gene is named only where the DNA matches it firmly. Size is omitted from some rows. Given values are once, few, many or a class for expanded clones.

V: TRBV27
J: TRBJ2-1
D: NA
size: NA
DNA: TGTGCCAGCAGTTCATTCAGGGCTAATGAGCAGTTCTTC
CDR3: CASSSFRANEQFF

V: TRBV30
J: TRBJ2-2
D: NA
size: NA
DNA: TGTGCCTGGAGTGTGTGGGAGGCAGGTTCCGGGGAGCTGTTTTTT
CDR3: CAWSVWEAGSGELFF

V: TRBV7-2
J: TRBJ2-3
D: NA
size: NA
DNA: TGTGCCAGCAGCTTTGGGGGCGGGGGAGAGCCAGATACGCAGTATTTT
CDR3: CASSFGGGGEPDTQYF

V: TRBV7-2
J: TRBJ1-1
D: NA
size: NA
DNA: TGTGCCAGCAGCGCTACGGGGGGGGGCTGGTACACTGAAGCTTTCTTT
CDR3: CASSATGGGWYTEAFF

V: TRBV6-2/TRBV6-3
J: TRBJ2-3
D: TRBD2
size: NA
DNA: TGTGCCAGCAGTTACTCCCGGGGCGGGAGGGTCTCGAAGACAGATACGCAGTATTTT
CDR3: CASSYSRGGRVSKTDTQYF

V: TRBV19
J: TRBJ1-1
D: TRBD1
size: few
DNA: TGTGCCAGTAGTGAAACAGGGGCGCCCCCGGGAGCTTTCTTT
CDR3: CASSETGAPPGAFF

V: TRBV5-1
J: TRBJ2-3
D: TRBD2
size: NA
DNA: TGCGCCAGCAGCCGGGACTACTACCCCACAGATACGCAGTATTTT
CDR3: CASSRDYYPTDTQYF

V: TRBV6-5
J: TRBJ2-5
D: TRBD1
size: NA
DNA: TGTGCCAGCCGGGCGACAGGGGCCCAAGAGACCCAGTACTTC
CDR3: CASRATGAQETQYF

V: TRBV30
J: TRBJ2-3
D: NA
size: NA
DNA: TGTGCCTGGACCCCTAGCACAGATACGCAGTATTTT
CDR3: CAWTPSTDTQYF

V: TRBV18
J: TRBJ1-2
D: TRBD1
size: NA
DNA: TGTGCCAGCTCACCGATCTTGGACAGGGATGGCTACACCTTC
CDR3: CASSPILDRDGYTF